This T cell receptor beta chain appears in the sequencing data of a study of cytomegalovirus exposure and HLA in healthy donors. The PCR ran on 60 Vbeta and 13 Jbeta primers. TCRdb's copy holds only in-frame clones and misses some; the assay was immunoSEQ multiplex PCR. Counted here are 150,000 to 200,000 clones, approximately 71% occurring once; the ten biggest clones make up about 1.6%. This clone was observed a single time. No antigen is known for it. Study observations and caveats: In most subjects, TCR beta sequences reportedly gave accurate predictions of HLA-A and HLA-B alleles.

The CDR3 spans 13 residues. The V gene's germline CDR1 is SGHTA and CDR2 FQGTGA. V trimming: 1 base; J trimming: 6 bases; junction bases outside the gene matches: 2. These donors, healthy bone marrow donors, were studied. The sequencing input was PBMCs. The rearrangement links TRBV7-3 to TRBJ1-2; 7 bases are a match to TRBD1. The clonotype comes from a girl aged 5-17 years in good health and CMV-seronegative. The CDR3 region is CASSLRDSDGYTF. The CDR3, as DNA: TGTGCCAGCAGCTTAAGGGACAGCGATGGCTACACCTTC.